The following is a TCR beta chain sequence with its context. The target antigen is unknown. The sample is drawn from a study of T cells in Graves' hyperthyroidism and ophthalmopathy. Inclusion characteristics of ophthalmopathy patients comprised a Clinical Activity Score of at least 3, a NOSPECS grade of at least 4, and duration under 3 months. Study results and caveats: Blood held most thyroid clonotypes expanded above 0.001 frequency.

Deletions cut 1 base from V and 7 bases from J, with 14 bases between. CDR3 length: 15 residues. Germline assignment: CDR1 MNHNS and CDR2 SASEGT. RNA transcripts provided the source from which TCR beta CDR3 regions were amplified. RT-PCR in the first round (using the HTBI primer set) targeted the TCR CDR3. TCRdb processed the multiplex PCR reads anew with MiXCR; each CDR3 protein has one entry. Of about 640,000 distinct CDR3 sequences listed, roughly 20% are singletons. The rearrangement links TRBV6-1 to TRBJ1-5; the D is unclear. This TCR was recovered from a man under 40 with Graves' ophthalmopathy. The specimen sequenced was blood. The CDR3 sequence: CASSEGRAAGQPQHF. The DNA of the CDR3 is TGTGCCAGCAGTGAAGGTAGGGCCGCGGGCCAGCCCCAGCATTTT.